This TCR beta chain was captured by sequencing in a study of spatial heterogeneity in lung cancer (dated by TCRdb to the late 2010s). For the wider study: Beta-chain transcripts were consistently detected in greater numbers than alpha-chain transcripts, which likely reflected higher beta-chain transcript abundance. In tumor regions, TCR transcript counts showed a strong correlation with a T cell transcriptional module score from matched bulk RNA-seq. In the raw uncorrected reads, each unique combination of TCR and UMI appeared more than ten times on average. TCR alpha and beta repertoires were quantitatively compared across multiple tumor regions, matched nontumor lung and blood in non-small cell lung cancer. Nonsynonymous mutation counts, determined by whole-exome sequencing of tumor tissue, were related to TCR repertoire features. Both alpha and beta chains were TCR-sequenced in samples taken at surgery, namely 220 tumor regions, around 70 matched nontumor lung samples and 55 to 60 PBMC samples. The paper as a whole reports these results and caveats: The number of expanded intratumoral alpha and beta TCRs correlated with the tumor nonsynonymous mutation count. Confirming at a functional level the hypothesis that regional TCRs recognize regional mutations was considered to require additional single-cell paired TCR alpha and beta sequencing. Counts of ubiquitous and regional expanded TCRs correlated with counts of ubiquitous and regional nonsynonymous mutations, respectively. TCR-seq coverage of tumor T cells was estimated to be only 7% to 7.5% for alpha chains and 13% for beta chains.

This specimen's time point label, interpreted: sample taken at primary tumor resection. Donors were over 60 patients with early-stage, untreated non-small cell lung cancer from the lung TRACERx cohort. Without any cell sorting, TCR sequencing was performed on whole RNA extracted either from tumor and nontumor lung tissue or from cryopreserved PBMC samples. Only patients for whom sufficient RNA was available from at least two tumor regions were selected for TCR sequencing. Tumor and adjacent nontumor lung specimens were reviewed by a lung pathologist before selection. Comments on this clonotype: Its antigen is currently not known. No base qualities exist here, and no much larger clone lies one base off it. With the library built for alpha chains, this beta chain is off target and its frequency is not meaningful.

The library was produced with 5' RACE. This sample was sequenced with a NextSeq 500. To allow correction of PCR and sequencing errors, the TCR library protocol tagged every TCR cDNA molecule with a unique molecular identifier. Concerning the study's data processing: TCR identification, UMI-based error correction and CDR3 extraction were performed with Decombinator tools. TCRs above a frequency of 2 per 1,000, corresponding to the top 1% of the tumor frequency distribution, were defined as expanded. Expanded tumor TCRs statistically deemed absent (corrected P<0.05) from at least one tumor region were classed as regional, and all other expanded tumor TCRs were classed as ubiquitous. Renyi diversity was computed with the R vegan package after each repertoire had been subsampled 100 times to 5,000 TCRs. CDR3 similarity networks were built from amino acid triplet string-kernel similarity, connecting CDR3s with pairwise similarity above 0.82. TCRdb took the public reads, trimmed them with fastp at Q25, ran MiXCR for clone calling and kept in-frame beta chains. One record per CDR3 amino acid sequence lists the most common genes and DNA. These V and J calls originate from TCRdb's pipeline instead of the authors' own analysis. The sample table holds about 5,800 distinct CDR3 sequences, of which roughly 16% were seen once. About 10% of the sample belongs to the ten largest clones.

The TCR comes from a male donor with early-stage non-small cell lung cancer. Material: lung tumor tissue, obtained at surgery.

In nucleotide form, the sequence is TGCAGCGCTAGACTGGGGCAAGAGACCCAGTACTTC. Its translation reads: CSARLGQETQYF. This receptor chain uses TRBV29-1 and TRBJ2-5; no D gene can be assigned with confidence. Including cysteine and phenylalanine, the CDR3 has 12 amino acids. Just CDR3 DNA is preserved here, 36 bases in frame from base 1. The V and J ends are trimmed by 7 bases and 2 bases, leaving 11 bases between them. CDR1 and CDR2 are read off the germline V gene as SQVTM and ANQGSEA.